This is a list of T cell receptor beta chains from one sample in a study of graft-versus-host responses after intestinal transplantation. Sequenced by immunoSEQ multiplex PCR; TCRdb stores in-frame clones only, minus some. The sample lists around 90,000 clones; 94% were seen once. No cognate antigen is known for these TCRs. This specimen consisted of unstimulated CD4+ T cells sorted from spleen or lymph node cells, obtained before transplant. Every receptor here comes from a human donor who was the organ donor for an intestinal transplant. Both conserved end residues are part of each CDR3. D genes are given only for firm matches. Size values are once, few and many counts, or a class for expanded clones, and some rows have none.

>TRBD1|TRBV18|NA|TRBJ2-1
CASSGGQGSYNEQFF
TGTGCCAGCTCGGGGGGACAGGGGTCCTACAATGAGCAGTTCTTC
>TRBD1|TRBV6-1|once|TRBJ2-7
CASKTGTDLYEQYF
TGTGCCAGCAAAACCGGGACAGACCTCTACGAGCAGTACTTC
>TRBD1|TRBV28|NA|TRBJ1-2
CASGGQTGNVNYGYTF
TGTGCCTCTGGGGGACAGACGGGTAACGTTAACTATGGCTACACCTTC
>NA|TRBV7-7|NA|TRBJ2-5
CASSLGTVETQYF
TGTGCCAGCAGCTTAGGGACAGTGGAGACCCAGTACTTC
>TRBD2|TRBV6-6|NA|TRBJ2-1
CASSLNAGGPSLFF
TGTGCCAGCAGTCTAAATGCGGGGGGGCCTAGTCTTTTCTTC
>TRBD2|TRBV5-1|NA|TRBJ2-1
CASSLDSGGYNEQFF
TGCGCCAGCAGCTTGGATAGCGGGGGTTACAATGAGCAGTTCTTC
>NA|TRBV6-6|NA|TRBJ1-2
CASSYSGPGGYTF
TGTGCCAGCAGTTACTCCGGGCCGGGCGGCTACACCTTC
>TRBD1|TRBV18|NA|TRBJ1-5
CASSSQGAHNQPQHF
TGTGCCAGCTCTTCCCAGGGGGCGCACAATCAGCCCCAGCATTTT
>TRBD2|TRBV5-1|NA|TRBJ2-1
CASSLELAGGNNEQFF
TGCGCCAGCAGCTTGGAACTAGCGGGGGGGAACAATGAGCAGTTCTTC
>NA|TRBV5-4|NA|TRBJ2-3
CASSLQGFTDTQYF
TGTGCCAGCAGCTTGCAGGGCTTTACAGATACGCAGTATTTT
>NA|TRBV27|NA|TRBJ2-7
CASSLGLQGPYEQYF
TGTGCCAGCAGTTTAGGTCTACAGGGTCCCTACGAGCAGTACTTC
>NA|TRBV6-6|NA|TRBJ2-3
CASTARGPVDTQYF
TGTGCCAGCACCGCTCGGGGGCCCGTAGATACGCAGTATTTT
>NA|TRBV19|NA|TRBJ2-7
CASSISPGYEQYF
TGTGCCAGTAGTATATCCCCAGGATACGAGCAGTACTTC
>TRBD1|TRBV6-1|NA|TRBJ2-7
CASSVGGGYHEQYF
TGTGCCAGCAGTGTAGGGGGCGGGTATCACGAGCAGTACTTC
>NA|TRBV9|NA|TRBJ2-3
CASNRGSGDTQYF
TGTGCCAGCAATAGGGGGTCCGGAGATACGCAGTATTTT
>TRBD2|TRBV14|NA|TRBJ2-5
CASSQDGGGAGKTQYF
TGTGCCAGCAGCCAAGATGGCGGGGGGGCCGGGAAGACCCAGTACTTC
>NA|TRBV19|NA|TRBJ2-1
CASSILRGSGEQFF
TGTGCCAGTAGTATATTGAGAGGGTCCGGTGAGCAGTTCTTC
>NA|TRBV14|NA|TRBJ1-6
CASSQVGYNSPLHF
TGTGCCAGCAGCCAGGTGGGATATAATTCACCCCTCCACTTT
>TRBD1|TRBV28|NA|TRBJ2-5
CASSLQGAGETQYF
TGTGCCAGCAGTCTGCAGGGGGCCGGTGAGACCCAGTACTTC
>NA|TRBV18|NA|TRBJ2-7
CASSPFPDPSSYEQYF
TGTGCCAGCTCACCATTCCCAGACCCGAGCTCCTACGAGCAGTACTTC
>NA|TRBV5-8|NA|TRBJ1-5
CASSLNNQPQHF
TGTGCCAGCAGCTTGAATAATCAGCCCCAGCATTTT
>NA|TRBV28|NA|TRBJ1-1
CASSLPLTEAFF
TGTGCCAGCAGTTTGCCCCTGACTGAAGCTTTCTTT
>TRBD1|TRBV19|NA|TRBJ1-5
CASSSPPGQRVHQPQHF
TGTGCCAGTAGTTCCCCTCCGGGACAGAGAGTCCATCAGCCCCAGCATTTT
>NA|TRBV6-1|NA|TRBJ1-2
CASSRASGFGYTF
TGTGCCAGCAGTCGAGCTTCAGGGTTTGGCTACACCTTC
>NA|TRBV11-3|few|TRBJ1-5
CASSPGGGNQPQHF
TGTGCCAGCAGCCCGGGGGGGGGAAATCAGCCCCAGCATTTT
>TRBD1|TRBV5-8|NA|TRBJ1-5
CASSKGQGSYQPQHF
TGTGCCAGCAGCAAGGGACAGGGGAGCTATCAGCCCCAGCATTTT
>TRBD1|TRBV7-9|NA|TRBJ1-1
CASSLGQGAVNTEAFF
TGTGCCAGCAGCTTGGGACAGGGGGCTGTGAACACTGAAGCTTTCTTT
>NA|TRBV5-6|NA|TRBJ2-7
CASSSPTQGEGYEQYF
TGTGCCAGCAGCTCCCCGACCCAGGGGGAGGGCTACGAGCAGTACTTC
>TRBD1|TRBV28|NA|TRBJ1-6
CASSSPGTGRSPLHF
TGTGCCAGCAGTTCCCCAGGGACAGGGCGGTCACCCCTCCACTTT
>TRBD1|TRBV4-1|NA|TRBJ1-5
CASSQDWGQGNNQPQHF
TGCGCCAGCAGCCAAGACTGGGGACAGGGGAACAATCAGCCCCAGCATTTT
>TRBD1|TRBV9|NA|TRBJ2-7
CASSPGGKAYEQYF
TGTGCCAGCAGCCCAGGGGGCAAGGCCTACGAGCAGTACTTC
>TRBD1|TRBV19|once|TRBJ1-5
CASSDRVQPQHF
TGTGCCAGTAGTGACAGGGTTCAGCCCCAGCATTTT
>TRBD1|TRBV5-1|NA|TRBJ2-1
CASSYLGQGQDEQFF
TGCGCCAGCAGCTACCTCGGACAGGGGCAGGATGAGCAGTTCTTC
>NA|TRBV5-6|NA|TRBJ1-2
CASSLVGPSNYGYTF
TGTGCCAGCAGCTTGGTAGGTCCGTCTAACTATGGCTACACCTTC
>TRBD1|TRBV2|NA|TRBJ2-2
CASSDRTGQLTGELFF
TGTGCCAGCAGTGATCGGACAGGGCAACTCACCGGGGAGCTGTTTTTT
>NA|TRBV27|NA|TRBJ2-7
CASSLGSGLSYEQYF
TGTGCCAGCAGTTTAGGTTCGGGTCTCTCCTACGAGCAGTACTTC
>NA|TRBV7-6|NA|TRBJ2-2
CASSLARAGITGELFF
TGTGCCAGCAGCTTAGCGCGGGCAGGAATAACCGGGGAGCTGTTTTTT
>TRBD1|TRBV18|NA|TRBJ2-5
CASSPSQGASETQYF
TGTGCCAGCTCACCATCCCAGGGGGCTTCTGAGACCCAGTACTTC
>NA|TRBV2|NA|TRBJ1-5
CAIRAGPNQPQHF
TGTGCCATCAGAGCAGGGCCCAATCAGCCCCAGCATTTT